This T cell receptor beta chain comes out of a study of identical twins. This CDR3 has 14 amino acids. The V end lost 2 bases, the J end lost 0 bases, and 7 bases lay between the germline ends. Unique molecular identifiers were present on the cDNA, and a universal primer site came from template switching. TCRdb re-called the 5' RACE reads through MiXCR, storing one row per CDR3 protein. The sample yields 600,000 to 800,000 distinct CDR3 sequences, 21% seen once. Findings of the study overall: Carriage of fewer insertions was seen in abundant cord blood beta clonotypes, whereas memory repertoires showed none.

Healthy Caucasians provided all donations. This clonotype occurred a few times. Its target is not known. These data are also associated with another study on T cells expressing NK-cell markers.

The genes are TRBV12-3 or TRBV12-4 and TRBJ2-5, with D tentatively TRBD1 or TRBD2 (5 bases each). The sequencing sample was made of PBMCs. This clonotype was sampled from a woman aged 18-30 years in good health. The DNA for the CDR3 is TGTGCCAGCAGTTTATGGGGGTACCAAGAGACCCAGTACTTC. Its protein product is CASSLWGYQETQYF.